One sample yielded the 9 T cell receptor beta chains listed below, sequenced in a study of siplizumab effects on memory and regulatory T cells. Clones were sequenced by immunoSEQ multiplex PCR, and TCRdb holds only the in-frame ones, with some missing. The sample includes approximately 120,000 clones, over 85% of them seen just once. Material for sequencing was non-Treg CD4+ T cells sorted from blood. The receptors here all came from a human donor in good health.

The chain carries TRBV7-3 and TRBJ2-5, with D tentatively TRBD1 (5 bases). The CDR3 is 13 amino acids. Germline lookup yields CDR1 SGHTA and CDR2 FQGTGA. With 5 bases removed from V and 4 bases from J, the gap between germline ends came to 11 bases. CDR3 loop: CASSQGALETQYF. The CDR3 bases are TGTGCCAGCAGCCAAGGGGCCCTAGAGACCCAGTACTTC.

The chain combines TRBV21-1 with TRBJ2-5; TRBD1 is the table's D call and was not checked against the DNA. TRBV21-1 is described as a pseudogene. The CDR3 is made up of 13 amino acids. The CDR3 protein is CASRGQVQETQYF. The DNA of the CDR3 is TGTGCCAGCAGGGGGCAAGTACAAGAGACCCAGTACTTC.

This chain connects TRBV5-6 to TRBJ1-5; unclear D gene. The CDR3 is 18 amino acids. The V end lost 4 bases, the J end lost 2 bases, and 22 bases lay between the germline ends. Germline V gene data show CDR1 as SGHDT and CDR2 as YYEEEE. The CDR3 DNA sequence: TGTGCCAGCAGCCTAACCTTGGGTGGGGAGTGGGGCAATCAGCCCCAGCATTTT. It translates to CASSLTLGGEWGNQPQHF.

The chain uses TRBV5-6 and TRBJ2-5; 10 positions match TRBD1. The DNA end is a closer match to TRBJ2-7, so the J assignment may be wrong. The CDR3 has 15 amino acids. The germline V gene has CDR1 SGHDT and CDR2 YYEEEE. The CDR3 DNA follows: TGTGCCAGCAGCCCTGGGACAGGGGCTCGGGGCGAGCAGTACTTC. Protein: CASSPGTGARGEQYF.

This chain uses TRBV19 with TRBJ2-3, with D unclear. V lost 5 bases, J lost 2 bases, and 8 bases lay in between. The CDR3 is 13 amino acids. Germline V gives CDR1 LNHDA, CDR2 SQIVND (reference sequence). CDR3 nucleotides: TGTGCCAGTAGTCCGTGGGCCACAGATACGCAGTATTTT. Protein sequence: CASSPWATDTQYF.

This clone came up once. The chain recombines TRBV29-1 with TRBJ2-3; possibly TRBD1 for D (5 bases). The germline V gene encodes CDR1 SQVTM and CDR2 ANQGSEA. The CDR3 sequence is 13 residues long. Trimming stripped 7 bases from V and 9 bases from J, with 20 bases between. CDR3 in amino acids: CSADSLSQATQYF. CDR3 bases: TGCAGCGCCGACAGCCTTTCGCAGGCCACGCAGTATTTT.

The chain has TRBV6-1 and TRBJ2-6; no clear D. The germline V gene has CDR1 MNHNS and CDR2 SASEGT. CDR3 length equals 16 residues. V was cut by 0 bases and J by 0 bases, with 6 bases left in between. The CDR3: CASSEASASGANVLTF. As DNA, the CDR3 is TGTGCCAGCAGTGAAGCGAGTGCCTCTGGGGCCAACGTCCTGACTTTC.

This clone occurred once. The J gene is TRBJ2-4, the V gene TRBV2, with D possibly TRBD1 on 5 matching bases. Trimming took off 6 bases at V and 3 bases at J, with 15 bases between the two ends. The CDR3 consists of 15 residues. Germline CDR1 SNHLY, CDR2 FYNNEI. The chain's CDR3 is CASRARVTGKNIQYF. In DNA form, the CDR3 reads TGTGCCAGCAGAGCCAGGGTAACCGGCAAAAACATTCAGTACTTC.

This clone was seen once. The V and J genes are TRBV18 and TRBJ2-7, with TRBD2 matching over 8 bases. The CDR3 totals 16 residues. CDR1 is KGHSH, CDR2 LQKENI, per germline. Trimming took 3 bases from V and 7 from J; bases not matched to a gene: 14. CDR3 in DNA: TGTGCCAGCTCACCTCCGGGCAGCGGGGGAACGAGGGAGCAGTACTTC. As protein: CASSPPGSGGTREQYF.